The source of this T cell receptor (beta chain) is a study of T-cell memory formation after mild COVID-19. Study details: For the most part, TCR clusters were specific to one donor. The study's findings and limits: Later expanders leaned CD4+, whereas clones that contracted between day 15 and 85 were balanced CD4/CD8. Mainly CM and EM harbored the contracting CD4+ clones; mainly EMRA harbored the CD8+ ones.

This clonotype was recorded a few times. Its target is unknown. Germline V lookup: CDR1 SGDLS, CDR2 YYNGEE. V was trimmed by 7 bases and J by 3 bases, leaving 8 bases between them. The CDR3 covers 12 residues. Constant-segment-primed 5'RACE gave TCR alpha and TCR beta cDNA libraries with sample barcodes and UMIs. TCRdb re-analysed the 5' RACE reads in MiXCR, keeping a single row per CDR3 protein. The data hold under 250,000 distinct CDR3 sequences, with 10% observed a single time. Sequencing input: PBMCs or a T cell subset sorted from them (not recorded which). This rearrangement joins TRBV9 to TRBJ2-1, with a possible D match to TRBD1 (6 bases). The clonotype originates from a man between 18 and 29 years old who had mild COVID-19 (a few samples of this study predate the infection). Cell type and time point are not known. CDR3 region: CASRQDYNEQFF. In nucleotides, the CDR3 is TGTGCCAGCCGACAGGACTACAATGAGCAGTTCTTC.